The 20 T cell receptor beta chains in this list originate from one sample, sequenced in a study of blood T cell repertoires in COVID-19. Libraries were prepared by immunoSEQ multiplex PCR; TCRdb keeps only in-frame clonotypes and omits some of them. The top ten clones hold under 35% of a sample with 100,000 to 110,000 clones, approximately 80% of them seen once. Sequencing was carried out using peripheral blood. The receptors shown here come from a man aged 70-80 years with active or convalescent COVID-19.

This chain uses TRBV28 with TRBJ1-4, with D unclear. Trimming removed 8 bases from V and 4 bases from J, with 14 bases in between. From germline, CDR1 is MDHEN and CDR2 SYDVKM. The CDR3 extends over 14 amino acids. The CDR3 coding sequence is TGTGCCAGCGGGGAGGCGACTGGTAATGAAAAACTGTTTTTT. Protein product: CASGEATGNEKLFF.

The chain combines TRBV10-3 with TRBJ2-2; D remains unclear. The CDR3 sequence is 15 residues long. The V gene lost 4 bases and the J gene lost 0 bases, with 9 bases spanning the gap. Germline V lookup: CDR1 ENHRY, CDR2 SYGVKD. CDR3 protein: CAISGPGPNTGELFF. In DNA, the CDR3 is TGTGCCATCAGTGGCCCGGGTCCGAACACCGGGGAGCTGTTTTTT.

V usage is TRBV24-1 and J usage is TRBJ2-3; 11 bases are shared with TRBD2. The CDR3 loop spans 16 amino acids. CDR1 and CDR2 (germline): KGHDR, SFDVKD. J lost 1 base, V lost 10 bases, and 9 bases had no gene match. As DNA, the CDR3 is TGTGCCACGCAGGGAGATAGCGGGGGGGGCACAGATACGCAGTATTTT. Translation: CATQGDSGGGTDTQYF.

V gene TRBV10-1 combines with J gene TRBJ2-1, with 8 bases matching TRBD1. From germline, CDR1 is WNHNN and CDR2 SYGVQD (reference sequence). Trimming removed 3 bases from V and 7 bases from J; junction bases left unmatched: 11. The CDR3 is 16 amino acids. The CDR3 nucleotides read TGCGCCAGCAGTGAAGTCTGCAGGGGGCTGGGTAATGAGCAGTTCTTC. Translating gives CASSEVCRGLGNEQFF.

The gene calls are TRBV5-1 and TRBJ2-3; 11 bases are shared with TRBD2. The germline gives CDR1 SGHRS, CDR2 YFSETQ. V lost 4 bases, J lost 1 base, and 5 bases stayed unmatched. The CDR3 length is 16 residues. In nucleotides, the CDR3 is TGCGCCAGCAGCATAGCTAGCGGGGGGCGCACAGATACGCAGTATTTT. Translated, it gives CASSIASGGRTDTQYF. The whole variable domain, remainder taken from reference TRBV5-1 and TRBJ2-3, is KAGVTQTPRYLIKTRGQQVTLSCSPISGHRSVSWYQQTPGQGLQFLFEYFSETQRNKGNFPGRFSGRQFSNSRSEMNVSTLELGDSALYLCASSIASGGRTDTQYFGPGTRLTVL.

The V call is TRBV24-1, the J call TRBJ2-2; 10 bases line up with TRBD1. The ends lost 4 bases at V and 6 bases at J; junction bases unmatched: 7. This CDR3 comprises 16 residues. Germline V CDR1 and CDR2: KGHDR, SFDVKD. The CDR3 DNA reads as TGTGCCACCAGTGACACCCTAGGACAGGGGGCCGGGGAGCTGTTTTTT. The encoded protein is CATSDTLGQGAGELFF.

This clone was seen a single time. The rearrangement links TRBV3-1 (or the pseudogene TRBV3-2) to TRBJ2-1; 10 nucleotides line up with TRBD2. This CDR3 has 19 residues. J gave up 4 bases and V 2 bases, and 14 bases lay outside the gene matches. Germline lookup yields CDR1 LGHDT and CDR2 YNNKEL (reference sequence). CDR3: CASSQNFLASTSGYNEQFF. The CDR3 DNA is TGTGCCAGCAGCCAAAACTTTCTGGCCTCGACTAGCGGGTACAATGAGCAGTTCTTC.

The chain is built from TRBV11-2 and TRBJ2-7; 11 bases are shared with TRBD2. Germline CDR1 SGHAT, CDR2 FQNNGV. There are 13 residues in the CDR3. The J segment lost 6 bases and the V segment lost 6 bases, leaving 4 bases of the junction unmatched. The CDR3 loop reads CASRGTSGGEQYF. The CDR3 bases are TGTGCCAGCAGAGGGACTAGCGGTGGCGAGCAGTACTTC.

V usage is TRBV7-8 and J usage is TRBJ1-2; D uncertain. CDR1 and CDR2 from the germline V gene are SGHVS and FQNEAQ. V dropped 1 base and J dropped 7 bases, with 10 bases sitting between them. This CDR3 spans 13 amino acids. CDR3 amino acids: CASSLVGEGGYTF. The CDR3 bases are TGTGCCAGCAGCTTAGTCGGGGAAGGTGGCTACACCTTC.

The chain couples TRBV30 to TRBJ1-2; TRBD1 aligns across 7 bases. V shed 3 bases and J 5 bases; nucleotides not matched to a gene: 6. The CDR3 spans 13 residues. Germline values: CDR1 GTSNPN, CDR2 SVGIG (reference sequence). CDR3 region: CAWRTGRYYGYTF. CDR3 DNA sequence: TGTGCCTGGAGGACAGGGAGATATTATGGCTACACCTTC. Full variable domain (missing parts from reference TRBV30 and TRBJ1-2): SQTIHQWPATLVQPVGSPLSLECTVEGTSNPNLYWYRQAAGRGLQLLFYSVGIGQISSEVPQNLSASRPQDRQFILSSKKLLLSDSGFYLCAWRTGRYYGYTFGSGTRLTVV.

The V and J genes are TRBV27 and TRBJ2-7; 7 bases are shared with TRBD1. CDR3 length equals 15 residues. Germline V gene sequence: CDR1 MNHEY, CDR2 SMNVEV (reference sequence). The junction had 14 bases not matched to a gene; V was cut back by 9 bases and J by 3 bases. The CDR3 spells CASFPPGTVVYEQYF. The DNA of the CDR3 is TGTGCCAGTTTCCCCCCAGGGACAGTGGTCTACGAGCAGTACTTC.

The chain couples TRBV13 to TRBJ2-3; 7 nucleotides agree with TRBD1. The trim removed 5 bases at V and 6 bases at J, leaving 5 bases unmatched. Germline CDR1 PRHDT, CDR2 FYEKMQ (reference sequence). The CDR3 extends over 13 amino acids. This CDR3 reads CASSRQGADTQYF. CDR3 coding DNA: TGTGCCAGCAGCAGACAGGGTGCGGATACGCAGTATTTT.

The V call is TRBV28, the J call TRBJ1-2; 8 positions match TRBD1. The CDR3 runs to 13 residues. After removal of 2 bases from V and 8 bases from J, the junction contained 4 bases not matched to a gene. Germline V gene lookup returns CDR1 MDHEN and CDR2 SYDVKM. The CDR3 protein is CASSLTQGGGYTF. The CDR3 DNA sequence: TGTGCCAGCAGTTTAACACAGGGGGGCGGCTACACCTTC.

The chain couples TRBV30 to TRBJ1-3; weak D call: TRBD1 (6 bases). The CDR3 consists of 13 residues. Germline CDR1 and CDR2: GTSNPN and SVGIG (reference sequence). V was cut by 4 bases and J by 4 bases, with 11 bases left in between. The CDR3 sequence is CAWTRTAGNTIYF. The CDR3 DNA reads TGTGCCTGGACCCGGACAGCAGGAAACACCATATATTTT.

The rearrangement joins TRBV10-3 to TRBJ1-1, with D possibly TRBD1 on 5 matching bases. Germline values: CDR1 ENHRY, CDR2 SYGVKD. This CDR3 has 14 residues. V lost 5 bases to trimming and J lost 3 bases, with 13 bases between them. The CDR3 region is CAISIGGRDTEAFF. CDR3 sequence (DNA): TGTGCCATCAGTATCGGGGGGAGGGACACTGAAGCTTTCTTT.

This clone is a singleton in its sample. The rearrangement joins TRBV7-6 to TRBJ2-5, with 13 bases that match TRBD2. With V trimmed by 4 bases and J by 3 bases, 11 bases remained unmatched. Looked up from germline, CDR1 is SGHVS and CDR2 is FNYEAQ. The length of the CDR3 is 18 residues. The CDR3 protein is CASSSRTSGGAAKETQYF. CDR3 in DNA: TGTGCCAGCAGCTCTAGGACTAGCGGGGGCGCTGCCAAAGAGACCCAGTACTTC.

This chain joins TRBV5-1 and TRBJ1-1, with a tentative D call TRBD1 (5 bases). V was clipped by 2 bases and J by 5 bases, with 10 bases between them. Per germline, CDR1 SGHRS and CDR2 YFSETQ. The CDR3 is 13 residues long. CDR3 in amino acids: CASSFLGGTEAFF. The CDR3 bases are TGCGCCAGCAGCTTCTTGGGGGGGACTGAAGCTTTCTTT.

This clone has only one observation. The gene calls are TRBV30 and TRBJ1-5; D unresolved. Per the germline V gene, CDR1 is GTSNPN and CDR2 is SVGIG (reference sequence). This CDR3 is built from 13 residues. V gave up 2 bases and J gave up 2 bases, with 7 bases separating them. The CDR3 loop reads CAWSHGRNQPQHF. Written as DNA, the CDR3 is TGTGCCTGGAGTCATGGGCGCAATCAGCCCCAGCATTTT.

Details on this clone: In the same sample, other DNA sequences code for this CDR3. V and J are TRBV3-1 (or the pseudogene TRBV3-2) and TRBJ2-1; 7 bases fit TRBD1. The CDR3 has 13 amino acids. CDR1 LGHDT and CDR2 YNNKEL come from the germline V gene (reference sequence). V shed 4 bases, J shed 6 bases, and the junction held 3 bases outside the gene matches. For the CDR3, the DNA is TGTGCCAGCAGCCGAGACAGGGTCAATGAGCAGTTCTTC. Protein product: CASSRDRVNEQFF.

The rearrangement joins TRBV6-5 to TRBJ2-7; 8 bases match TRBD1. The CDR3 contains 12 residues. CDR1 and CDR2 (germline): MNHEY, SVGAGI. The V segment lost 4 bases and the J segment 6 bases; nucleotides outside the gene matches: 2. The DNA of the CDR3 is TGTGCCAGCAGTTCAACAGGGGGCGAGCAGTACTTC. Translated, it gives CASSSTGGEQYF.